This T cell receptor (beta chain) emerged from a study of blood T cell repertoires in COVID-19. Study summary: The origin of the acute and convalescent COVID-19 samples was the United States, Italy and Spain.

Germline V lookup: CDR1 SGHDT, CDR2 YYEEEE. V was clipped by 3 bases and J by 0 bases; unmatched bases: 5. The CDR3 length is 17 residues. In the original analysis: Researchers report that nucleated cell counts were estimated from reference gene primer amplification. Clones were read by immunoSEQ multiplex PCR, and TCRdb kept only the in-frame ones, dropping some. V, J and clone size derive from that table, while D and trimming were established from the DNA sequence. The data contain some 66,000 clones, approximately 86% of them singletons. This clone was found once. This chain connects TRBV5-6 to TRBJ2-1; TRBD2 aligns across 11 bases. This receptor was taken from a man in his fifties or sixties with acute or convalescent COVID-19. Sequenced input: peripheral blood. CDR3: CASSWGLADSSYNEQFF. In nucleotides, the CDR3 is TGTGCCAGCAGCTGGGGACTAGCGGACAGCTCCTACAATGAGCAGTTCTTC. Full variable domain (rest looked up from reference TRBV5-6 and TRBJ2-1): DAGVTQSPTHLIKTRGQQVTLRCSPKSGHDTVSWYQQALGQGPQFIFQYYEEEERQRGNFPDRFSGHQFPNYSSELNVNALLLGDSALYLCASSWGLADSSYNEQFFGPGTRLTVL.